The sequence of this TCR beta chain was determined in a study of T cell repertoires in cytomegalovirus infection. The wider study: Well-studied HLA-B-restricted epitopes and recently identified HLA-C-restricted epitopes of CMV were both used in the study. It was the public TCR beta signatures that indicated both CMV infection and matching HLA type. Broader study findings: CMV-specific TCR beta clonotypes restricted by HLA-C dominated the ex vivo response. CMV carriers having the relevant HLA were flagged by cumulative public TCR beta family frequency.

Germline values: CDR1 SEHNR, CDR2 FQNEAQ (reference sequence). The CDR3 loop spans 12 amino acids. The V and J ends lost 6 bases and 3 bases respectively, with 9 bases between them. TCRdb redid the calling of the reads with MiXCR, one entry per CDR3 protein. The data contain about 900,000 distinct CDR3 sequences, approximately 33% of them singletons. This clonotype showed up many times. No antigen is known for it. The sample consisted of cultured CD8+ T cells from PBMCs, taken from culture after CMV antigen stimulation. The chain is built from TRBV7-9 and TRBJ2-7; D is perhaps TRBD1 (6 bases). This sequence originates from a human donor in good health (CMV status not recorded). Some clones in this sample may be carry-over from other donors' samples. CDR3 DNA: TGTGCCAGCAGTTTACAGGGCTACGAGCAGTACGTC. This encodes CASSLQGYEQYV.